These T cell receptor beta chains were read from a single sample in a study of regulatory T cells in long-lasting Graves disease. Each CDR3 protein gets one entry after TCRdb re-called the multiplex PCR reads with MiXCR. In the table there are over 500,000 distinct CDR3 sequences, about 16% of which are singletons. These records were also assigned to another study, of T cells in Graves' hyperthyroidism and ophthalmopathy.

The sample here was peripheral blood mononuclear cells (PBMCs), taken at new diagnosis, from a patient treated with antithyroid drugs. These receptors came from a man between 18 and 29 years old with Graves disease. The conserved cysteine and the conserved F or W are not part of the CDR3 here. Fields, in order: J gene, V gene, CDR3 length, CDR3 protein.

J gene: TRBJ2-5; V gene: TRBV29-1; CDR3 length: 11; CDR3 protein: SVPRSTLETQY
J gene: TRBJ2-7; V gene: TRBV5-1; CDR3 length: 11; CDR3 protein: ACSLGLASEQY
J gene: TRBJ2-2; V gene: TRBV28; CDR3 length: 15; CDR3 protein: ASSLEVASGYTGELF
J gene: TRBJ2-3; V gene: TRBV7-8; CDR3 length: 14; CDR3 protein: ASSPLISAVTDTQY
J gene: TRBJ2-7; V gene: TRBV29-1; CDR3 length: 13; CDR3 protein: SGGTGGPLGYEQY
J gene: TRBJ2-7; V gene: TRBV28; CDR3 length: 12; CDR3 protein: ASSWYRGLYEQY
J gene: TRBJ1-5; V gene: TRBV20-1; CDR3 length: 12; CDR3 protein: SARGRGPDQPQH
J gene: TRBJ2-7; V gene: TRBV3-1; CDR3 length: 14; CDR3 protein: ASSQGTSGFHYEQY
J gene: TRBJ2-2; V gene: TRBV12-3/TRBV12-4; CDR3 length: 12; CDR3 protein: ASSLFENTGELF
J gene: TRBJ2-7; V gene: TRBV20-1; CDR3 length: 11; CDR3 protein: SASLSSVGEQY
J gene: -; V gene: TRBV7-9; CDR3 length: 19; CDR3 protein: ASSLSWGRQTLRDRDSPLH
J gene: TRBJ1-4; V gene: TRBV30; CDR3 length: 11; CDR3 protein: AWTTGTGEKLF
J gene: TRBJ2-3; V gene: TRBV20-1; CDR3 length: 13; CDR3 protein: SASTYRGRTDTQY
J gene: TRBJ1-5; V gene: TRBV30; CDR3 length: 10; CDR3 protein: AWSVQAGPQH
J gene: TRBJ2-5; V gene: TRBV29-1; CDR3 length: 11; CDR3 protein: SAREGAGETQY
J gene: TRBJ1-5; V gene: TRBV27; CDR3 length: 10; CDR3 protein: ARIPVPLPQH
J gene: TRBJ2-3; V gene: TRBV10-3; CDR3 length: 17; CDR3 protein: AISGRSGLAGGDTDTQY
J gene: TRBJ1-1; V gene: TRBV7-9; CDR3 length: 13; CDR3 protein: ASKDFRSPNTEAF
J gene: TRBJ2-7; V gene: TRBV12-3/TRBV12-4; CDR3 length: 12; CDR3 protein: ASSFTSASYEQY
J gene: TRBJ2-1; V gene: TRBV20-1; CDR3 length: 11; CDR3 protein: SAPGTRAAEQF
J gene: -; V gene: TRBV9; CDR3 length: 13; CDR3 protein: ASSLQPGSQETQY
J gene: TRBJ2-7; V gene: TRBV3-1; CDR3 length: 12; CDR3 protein: ASSQAGEGWEQY
J gene: TRBJ2-5; V gene: TRBV29-1; CDR3 length: 12; CDR3 protein: SVVGGGDRETQY
J gene: TRBJ2-1; V gene: TRBV3-1; CDR3 length: 10; CDR3 protein: ASSQRGSEQF
J gene: TRBJ2-7; V gene: TRBV27; CDR3 length: 16; CDR3 protein: ASSLKPPGQGSAYEQY
J gene: TRBJ2-1; V gene: TRBV3-1; CDR3 length: 12; CDR3 protein: ASSQRGSINEQF
J gene: TRBJ2-5; V gene: TRBV12-3/TRBV12-4; CDR3 length: 10; CDR3 protein: ASTQGVGTQY
J gene: TRBJ1-6; V gene: TRBV11-2; CDR3 length: 13; CDR3 protein: ASSVDRLSFSPLH
J gene: TRBJ2-1; V gene: TRBV5-1; CDR3 length: 11; CDR3 protein: ASAPTSYNEQF
J gene: TRBJ1-2; V gene: TRBV7-9; CDR3 length: 9; CDR3 protein: ASTPGAGYT
J gene: TRBJ2-1; V gene: TRBV15; CDR3 length: 13; CDR3 protein: ATMGGDYSYNEQF
J gene: TRBJ2-1; V gene: TRBV5-1; CDR3 length: 9; CDR3 protein: ASRGHNEQF
J gene: TRBJ1-1; V gene: TRBV29-1; CDR3 length: 9; CDR3 protein: SVRRPAEAF
J gene: TRBJ1-2; V gene: TRBV5-1; CDR3 length: 11; CDR3 protein: ASRSQTGDGYT
J gene: TRBJ1-1; V gene: TRBV27; CDR3 length: 13; CDR3 protein: ASSLTGQRNTEAF
J gene: TRBJ2-3; V gene: TRBV20-1; CDR3 length: 13; CDR3 protein: SARQLAGRTDTQY
J gene: TRBJ2-3; V gene: TRBV18; CDR3 length: 15; CDR3 protein: ASSSTTFALGTDTQY
J gene: TRBJ2-1; V gene: TRBV28; CDR3 length: 16; CDR3 protein: ASSLGMNRGAVNNEQF
J gene: TRBJ2-1; V gene: TRBV7-9; CDR3 length: 12; CDR3 protein: ASSLAALYNEQF
J gene: TRBJ2-1; V gene: TRBV5-1; CDR3 length: 13; CDR3 protein: ASSSGTSNYNEQF
J gene: TRBJ2-3; V gene: TRBV5-1; CDR3 length: 14; CDR3 protein: ASSLPAGGGADTQY
J gene: TRBJ2-7; V gene: TRBV4-1; CDR3 length: 16; CDR3 protein: ASSQGGYRTTSSYEQY
J gene: TRBJ2-3; V gene: TRBV28; CDR3 length: 15; CDR3 protein: ASSLRGGPPGTDTQY
J gene: TRBJ2-2; V gene: TRBV11-1; CDR3 length: 19; CDR3 protein: ASSSPGRRLAGEVGTGELF
J gene: TRBJ2-7; V gene: TRBV3-1; CDR3 length: 18; CDR3 protein: ASSLAAGGAEGAGSYEQY
J gene: TRBJ2-7; V gene: TRBV11-2; CDR3 length: 14; CDR3 protein: ASSLATSGNWYEQY
J gene: TRBJ2-5; V gene: TRBV28; CDR3 length: 11; CDR3 protein: ASSPGSEETQY
J gene: TRBJ2-7; V gene: TRBV3-1; CDR3 length: 11; CDR3 protein: ASSQASFYEQY
J gene: TRBJ2-7; V gene: TRBV28; CDR3 length: 12; CDR3 protein: ASSLSPISYEQY
J gene: TRBJ2-1; V gene: TRBV20-1; CDR3 length: 11; CDR3 protein: SARQGVTMKQF